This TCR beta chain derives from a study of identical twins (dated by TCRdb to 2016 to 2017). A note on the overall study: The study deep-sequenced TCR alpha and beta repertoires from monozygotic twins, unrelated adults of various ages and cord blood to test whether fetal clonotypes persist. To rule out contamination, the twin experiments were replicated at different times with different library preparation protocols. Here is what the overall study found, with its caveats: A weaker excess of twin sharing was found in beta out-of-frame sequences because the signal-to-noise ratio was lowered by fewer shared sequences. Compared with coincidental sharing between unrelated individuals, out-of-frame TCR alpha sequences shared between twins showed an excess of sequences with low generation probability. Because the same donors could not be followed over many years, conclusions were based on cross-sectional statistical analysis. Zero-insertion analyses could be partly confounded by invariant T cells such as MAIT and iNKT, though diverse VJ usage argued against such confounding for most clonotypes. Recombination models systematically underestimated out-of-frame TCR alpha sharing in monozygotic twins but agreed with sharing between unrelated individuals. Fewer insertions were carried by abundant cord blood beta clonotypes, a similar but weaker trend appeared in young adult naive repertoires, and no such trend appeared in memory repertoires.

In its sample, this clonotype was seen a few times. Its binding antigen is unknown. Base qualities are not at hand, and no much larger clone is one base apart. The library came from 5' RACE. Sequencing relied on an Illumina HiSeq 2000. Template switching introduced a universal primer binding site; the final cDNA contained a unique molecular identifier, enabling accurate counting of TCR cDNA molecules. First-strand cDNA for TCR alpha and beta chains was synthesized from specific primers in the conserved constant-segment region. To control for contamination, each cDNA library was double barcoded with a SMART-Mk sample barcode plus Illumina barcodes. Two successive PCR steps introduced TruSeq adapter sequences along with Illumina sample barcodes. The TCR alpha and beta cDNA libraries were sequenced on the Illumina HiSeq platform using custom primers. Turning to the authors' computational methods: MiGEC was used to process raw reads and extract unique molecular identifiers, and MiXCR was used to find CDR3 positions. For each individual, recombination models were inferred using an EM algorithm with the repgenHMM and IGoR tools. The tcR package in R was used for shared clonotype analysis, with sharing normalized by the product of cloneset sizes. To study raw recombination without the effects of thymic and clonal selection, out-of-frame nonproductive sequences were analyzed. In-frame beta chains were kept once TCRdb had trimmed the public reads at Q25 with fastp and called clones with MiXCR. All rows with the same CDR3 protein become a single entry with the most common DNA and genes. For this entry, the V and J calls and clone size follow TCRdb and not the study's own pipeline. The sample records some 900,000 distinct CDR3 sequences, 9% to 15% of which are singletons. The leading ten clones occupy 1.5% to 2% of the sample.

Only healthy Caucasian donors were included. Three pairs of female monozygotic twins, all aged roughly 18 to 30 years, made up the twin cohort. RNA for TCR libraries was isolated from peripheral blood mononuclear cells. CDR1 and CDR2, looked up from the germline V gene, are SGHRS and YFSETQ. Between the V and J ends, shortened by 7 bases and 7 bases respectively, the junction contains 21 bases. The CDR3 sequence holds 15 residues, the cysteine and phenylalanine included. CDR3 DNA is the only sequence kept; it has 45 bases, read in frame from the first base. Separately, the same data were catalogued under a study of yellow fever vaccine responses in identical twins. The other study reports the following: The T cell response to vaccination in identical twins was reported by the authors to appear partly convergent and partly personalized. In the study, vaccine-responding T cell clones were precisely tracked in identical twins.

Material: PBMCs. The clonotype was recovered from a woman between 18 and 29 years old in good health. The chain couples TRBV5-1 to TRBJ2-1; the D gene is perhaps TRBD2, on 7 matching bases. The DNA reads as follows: TGCGCCAGCGGCACGGGGGCGGGAGTGGGAAATGAGCAGTTCTTC. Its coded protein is CASGTGAGVGNEQFF.